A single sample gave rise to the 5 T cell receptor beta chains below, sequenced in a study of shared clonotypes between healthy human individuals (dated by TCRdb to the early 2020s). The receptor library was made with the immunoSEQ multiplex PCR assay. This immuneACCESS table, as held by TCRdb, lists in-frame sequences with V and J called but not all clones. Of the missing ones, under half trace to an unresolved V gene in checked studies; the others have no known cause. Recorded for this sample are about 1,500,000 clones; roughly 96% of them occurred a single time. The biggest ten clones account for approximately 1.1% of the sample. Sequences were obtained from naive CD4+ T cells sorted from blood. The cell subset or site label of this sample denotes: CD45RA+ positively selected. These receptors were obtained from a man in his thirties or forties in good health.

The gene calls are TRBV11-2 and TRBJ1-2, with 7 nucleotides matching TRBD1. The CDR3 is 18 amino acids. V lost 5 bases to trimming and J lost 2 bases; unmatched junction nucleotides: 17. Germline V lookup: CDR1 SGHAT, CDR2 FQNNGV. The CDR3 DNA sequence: TGTGCCAGCAGCCGTACGGGCGGCAGGGGGGATGACAACTATGGCTACACCTTC. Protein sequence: CASSRTGGRGDDNYGYTF.

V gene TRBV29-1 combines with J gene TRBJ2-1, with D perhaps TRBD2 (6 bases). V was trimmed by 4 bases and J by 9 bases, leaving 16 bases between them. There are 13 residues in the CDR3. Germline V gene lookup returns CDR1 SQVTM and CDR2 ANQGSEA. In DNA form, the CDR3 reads TGCAGCGTTGGTGGGAGGTTTGGGGCTGAGCAGTTCTTC. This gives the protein CSVGGRFGAEQFF.

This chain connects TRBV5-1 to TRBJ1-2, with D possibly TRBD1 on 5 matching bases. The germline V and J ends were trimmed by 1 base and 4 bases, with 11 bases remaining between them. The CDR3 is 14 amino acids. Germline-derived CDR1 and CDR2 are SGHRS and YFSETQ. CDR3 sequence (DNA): TGCGCCAGCAGCTTGAACGGGGGGACCTATGGCTACACCTTC. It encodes CASSLNGGTYGYTF. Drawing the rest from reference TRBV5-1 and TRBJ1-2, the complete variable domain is KAGVTQTPRYLIKTRGQQVTLSCSPISGHRSVSWYQQTPGQGLQFLFEYFSETQRNKGNFPGRFSGRQFSNSRSEMNVSTLELGDSALYLCASSLNGGTYGYTFGSGTRLTVV.

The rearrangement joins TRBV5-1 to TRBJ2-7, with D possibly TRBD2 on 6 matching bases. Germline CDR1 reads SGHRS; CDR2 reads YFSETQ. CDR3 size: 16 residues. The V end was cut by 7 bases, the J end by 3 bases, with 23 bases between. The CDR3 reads CASGPEPSARVYEQYF. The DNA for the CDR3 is TGCGCCAGCGGACCCGAGCCTAGCGCGCGTGTCTACGAGCAGTACTTC.

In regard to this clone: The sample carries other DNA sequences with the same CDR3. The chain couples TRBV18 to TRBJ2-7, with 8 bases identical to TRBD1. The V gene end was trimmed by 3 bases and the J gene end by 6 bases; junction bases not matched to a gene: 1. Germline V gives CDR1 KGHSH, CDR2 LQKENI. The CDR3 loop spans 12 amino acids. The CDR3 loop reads CASSPTGGEQYF. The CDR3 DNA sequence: TGTGCCAGCTCACCTACAGGGGGCGAGCAGTACTTC.